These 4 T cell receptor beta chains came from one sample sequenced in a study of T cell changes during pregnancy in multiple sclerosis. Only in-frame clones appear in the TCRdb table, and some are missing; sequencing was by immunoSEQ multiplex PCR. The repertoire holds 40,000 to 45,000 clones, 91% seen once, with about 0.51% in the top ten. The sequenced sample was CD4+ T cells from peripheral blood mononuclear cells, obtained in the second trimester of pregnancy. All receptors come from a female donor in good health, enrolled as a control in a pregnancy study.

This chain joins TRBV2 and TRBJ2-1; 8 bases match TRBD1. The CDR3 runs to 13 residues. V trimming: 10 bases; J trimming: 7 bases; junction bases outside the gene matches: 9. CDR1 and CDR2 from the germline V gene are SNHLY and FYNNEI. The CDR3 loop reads CAIRTGTLNEQFF. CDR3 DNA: TGTGCCATTAGGACAGGGACTCTAAATGAGCAGTTCTTC.

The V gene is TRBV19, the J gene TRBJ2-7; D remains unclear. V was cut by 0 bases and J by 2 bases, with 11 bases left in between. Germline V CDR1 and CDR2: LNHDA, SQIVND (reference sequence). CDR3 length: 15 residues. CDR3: CASSIDGSLAYEQYF. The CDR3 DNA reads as TGTGCCAGTAGTATAGACGGGTCCTTAGCCTACGAGCAGTACTTC.

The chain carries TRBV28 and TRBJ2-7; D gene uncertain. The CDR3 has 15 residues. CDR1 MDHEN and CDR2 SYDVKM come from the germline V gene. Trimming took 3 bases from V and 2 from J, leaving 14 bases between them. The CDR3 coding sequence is TGTGCCAGCAGTTTCGGCAGGTGGAAGCCCTACGAGCAGTACTTC. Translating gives CASSFGRWKPYEQYF.

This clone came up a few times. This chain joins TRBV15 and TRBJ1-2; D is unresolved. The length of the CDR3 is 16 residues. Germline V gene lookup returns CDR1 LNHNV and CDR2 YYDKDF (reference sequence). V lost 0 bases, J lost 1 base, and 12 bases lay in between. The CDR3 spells CATSREFSRFNYGYTF. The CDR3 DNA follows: TGTGCCACCAGCAGAGAATTCTCCAGATTTAACTATGGCTACACCTTC. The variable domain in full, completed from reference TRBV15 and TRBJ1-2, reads DAMVIQNPRYQVTQFGKPVTLSCSQTLNHNVMYWYQQKSSQAPKLLFHYYDKDFNNEADTPDNFQSRRPNTSFCFLDIRSPGLGDTAMYLCATSREFSRFNYGYTFGSGTRLTVV.